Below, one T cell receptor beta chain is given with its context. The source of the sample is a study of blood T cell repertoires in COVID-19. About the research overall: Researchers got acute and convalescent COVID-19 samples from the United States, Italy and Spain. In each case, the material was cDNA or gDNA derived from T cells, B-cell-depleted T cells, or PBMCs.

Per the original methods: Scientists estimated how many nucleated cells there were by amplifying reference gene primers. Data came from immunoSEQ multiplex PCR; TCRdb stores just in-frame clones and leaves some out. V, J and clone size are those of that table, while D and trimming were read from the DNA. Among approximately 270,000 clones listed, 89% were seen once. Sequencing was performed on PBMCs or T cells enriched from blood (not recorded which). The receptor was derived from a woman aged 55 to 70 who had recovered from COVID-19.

The CDR3 reads CASRETSANEQFF. The DNA of the CDR3 is TGTGCCAGCAGGGAGACTAGCGCCAATGAGCAGTTCTTC. V and J are TRBV2 and TRBJ2-1; 8 bases agree with TRBD2. CDR3 length: 13 residues. From germline, CDR1 is SNHLY and CDR2 FYNNEI. V shed 6 bases, J shed 6 bases, and the junction held 4 bases outside the gene matches.